Presented here are 18 T cell receptor beta chains from one specimen sequenced in a study of breast tumors, draining lymph nodes, adjacent tissues. TCRdb re-called the multiplex PCR reads with MiXCR, one entry per CDR3 protein. The sample shows approximately 90,000 distinct CDR3 sequences, approximately 30% of them seen only once. Axillary draining lymph nodes of breast cancer patients supplied the node samples. Sequencing was performed on axillary lymph node tissue. These receptor sequences come from a female donor with breast cancer. Some clones in this sample may be carry-over from other donors' samples.

The sample holds many counts of this clonotype. This rearrangement joins TRBV6-1 to TRBJ2-7; D remains unclear. CDR3 length: 14 amino acids. The V end lost 5 bases, the J end lost 1 base, and 12 bases lay between the germline ends. Looked up from germline, CDR1 is MNHNS and CDR2 is SASEGT. CDR3 nucleotide sequence: TGTGCCAGCAGTCAACCCGGCGGTTCCTACGAGCAGTACTTC. It is translated as CASSQPGGSYEQYF.

Many counts were recorded for this clonotype. This chain joins TRBV12-3 or TRBV12-4 and TRBJ2-7, with 8 positions matching TRBD2. The CDR3 has 14 amino acids. V gave up 5 bases and J gave up 5 bases; unmatched junction bases: 8. In DNA, the CDR3 is TGTGCCAGCAGTCAACGACTAGCGCAGCACGAGCAGTACTTC. It specifies CASSQRLAQHEQYF.

This clonotype appeared many times. A much larger clone sits a single nucleotide away, making a read error possible. This chain uses TRBV7-2 with TRBJ1-2; the match to TRBD1 covers 7 bases. This CDR3 contains 15 residues. Germline lookup yields CDR1 SGHTA and CDR2 FQGNSA. This CDR3 reads CASSSITGTAYGYPF. The CDR3 region has the DNA TGTGCCAGCAGCTCCATTACCGGGACAGCTTATGGCTACCCCTTC.

This clonotype was detected ten times or more. The chain is built from TRBV4-3 and TRBJ1-2; D gene uncertain. The CDR3 length is 15 residues. CDR1 and CDR2 from the germline V gene are LGHNA and YSLEER. Trimming shortened V by 1 base and J by 3 bases, and 12 bases separated the two germline ends. CDR3 region: CASSQADVGDYGYTF. CDR3 bases: TGCGCCAGCAGCCAAGCCGATGTGGGAGACTATGGCTACACCTTC.

This clonotype was counted at least ten times. The gene calls are TRBV6-1 and TRBJ2-5; 7 nucleotides align to TRBD1. Per the germline V gene, CDR1 is MNHNS and CDR2 is SASEGT. The CDR3 has 15 residues. Trimming at V came to 3 bases and at J to 3 bases, leaving 7 bases not matched to a gene. For the CDR3, the DNA is TGTGCCAGCAGTGACCCGGGACAGATAAAAGAGACCCAGTACTTC. Translating gives CASSDPGQIKETQYF.

This clonotype appeared many times. The chain uses TRBV6-6 and TRBJ2-7; TRBD1 agrees at 8 bases. Germline V lookup: CDR1 MNHNY, CDR2 SVGAGI (reference sequence). The CDR3 length is 14 residues. V shed 6 bases and J 5 bases; nucleotides not matched to a gene: 9. This chain's CDR3 is CASRPTGQVDEQYF. CDR3 sequence (DNA): TGTGCCAGCAGGCCGACGGGACAGGTCGACGAGCAGTACTTC.

Of note for this clonotype: A much larger clone differs by one base, so this may be a read error. The V gene is TRBV7-9, the J gene TRBJ2-4, with TRBD2 matching over 8 bases. There are 15 residues in the CDR3. The germline V gene has CDR1 SEHNR and CDR2 FQNEAQ (reference sequence). CDR3 in amino acids: CASSRVAGSKNIQHF. The CDR3 DNA sequence: TGTGCCAGCAGCCGAGTAGCGGGGTCCAAAAACATTCAGCACTTC.

J is TRBJ1-2 and V is TRBV12-3 or TRBV12-4, with 9 bases matching TRBD1. V lost 9 bases and J lost 7; bases outside the gene matches: 6. The CDR3 has 12 amino acids. CDR3 residues: CARSDRGGGYTF. DNA of the CDR3: TGTGCCAGGTCGGACAGGGGAGGTGGCTACACCTTC.

In its sample, this clonotype was seen many times. The V gene is TRBV27, the J gene TRBJ2-1; 10 positions agree with TRBD1. Unmatched junction bases numbered 3, after V lost 6 bases and J lost 7 bases. Germline loops: CDR1 MNHEY, CDR2 SMNVEV (reference sequence). The CDR3 is made up of 13 amino acids. The CDR3 coding sequence is TGTGCCAGCAGAGGGACAGGGGTGAATGAGCAGTTCTTC. Its translation is CASRGTGVNEQFF.

This clonotype showed up many times. This chain links TRBV3-1 with TRBJ1-2; D not resolved. This CDR3 has 13 residues. The V end lost 4 bases, the J end lost 6 bases, and 12 bases lay between the germline ends. CDR1 and CDR2 (germline): LGHDT, YNNKEL (reference sequence). In DNA, the CDR3 is TGTGCCAGCAGCCCAACGGGGAGGGATGGCTACACCTTC. It translates to CASSPTGRDGYTF.

At least ten counts were recorded for this clonotype. V and J are TRBV20-1 and TRBJ2-5, with D uncertain. The germline gives CDR1 DFQATT, CDR2 SNEGSKA (reference sequence). V was trimmed by 1 base and J by 5 bases, leaving 14 bases between them. The CDR3 has 14 amino acids. CDR3 protein: CSARGYQDAETQYF. CDR3 coding DNA: TGCAGTGCTAGAGGCTATCAGGACGCGGAGACCCAGTACTTC.

This clonotype was counted ten times or more. The CDR3 loop is CASSNTGDSSGYTF. The CDR3 coding sequence is TGCGCCAGCAGTAACACAGGGGATAGTAGTGGCTACACCTTC. The V gene is TRBV5-1, the J gene TRBJ1-2; 7 bases map to TRBD1. This CDR3 comprises 14 residues. Germline V CDR1 and CDR2: SGHRS, YFSETQ. The J segment lost 7 bases and the V segment lost 5 bases, leaving 11 bases of the junction unmatched.

This clonotype was seen many times. This chain links TRBV6-5 with TRBJ1-5; D is unclear. Trimming left V 4 bases short and J 4 bases short, with 11 bases between. The germline V gene has CDR1 MNHEY and CDR2 SVGAGI. The CDR3 spans 14 residues. CDR3 loop: CASSLQPINQPQHF. The CDR3, as DNA: TGTGCCAGCAGTTTGCAGCCTATTAATCAGCCCCAGCATTTT.

This clonotype was seen ten or more times. The chain uses TRBV7-9 and TRBJ2-7; possible D gene TRBD1, 6 bases. The V and J ends lost 6 bases and 2 bases respectively, with 29 bases between them. CDR1 is SEHNR and CDR2 is FQNEAQ in the germline V gene (reference sequence). CDR3 length: 19 amino acids. Written as DNA, the CDR3 is TGTGCCAGCAGTCTTCTTCCGGGACACTCTCAGTTTGGCACCTACGAGCAGTACTTC. It encodes CASSLLPGHSQFGTYEQYF.

On this clonotype: This may arise from a read error, as a much more abundant clone is one base away. This sequence joins TRBV4-3 and TRBJ1-4; D remains unclear. CDR1 LGHNA and CDR2 YSLEER come from the germline V gene. The CDR3 is made up of 12 amino acids. DNA for the CDR3: TGCACCAGCAGCCAAGACGGAGGTGAGGTGTTTTTT. Translation: CTSSQDGGEVFF.

The V call is TRBV7-2, the J call TRBJ1-5; TRBD1 is a possible D gene (5 bases). The germline V and J ends were trimmed by 5 bases and 7 bases, with 18 bases remaining between them. CDR1 SGHTA and CDR2 FQGNSA come from the germline V gene. The length of the CDR3 is 15 residues. CDR3 loop: CASSPSWGGYQPQHF. For the CDR3, the DNA is TGTGCCAGCAGCCCTTCCTGGGGGGGGTACCAGCCCCAGCATTTT.

Many counts were recorded for this clonotype. V and J are TRBV30 and TRBJ2-3; tentatively, D is TRBD1 (6 bases). The CDR3 has 15 residues. Deletions cut 2 bases from V and 0 bases from J, with 12 bases between. The germline gives CDR1 GTSNPN, CDR2 SVGIG (reference sequence). This CDR3 is CAWSSLGGSTDTQYF. CDR3 sequence (DNA): TGTGCCTGGAGTTCCTTAGGGGGAAGCACAGATACGCAGTATTTT.

This clonotype occurred many times. V usage is TRBV4-2 and J usage is TRBJ2-1; the match to TRBD2 covers 10 bases. Germline V gene lookup returns CDR1 LGHNA and CDR2 YNFKEQ. This CDR3 spans 15 amino acids. V lost 4 bases and J lost 0; bases outside the gene matches: 0. CDR3 DNA sequence: TGTGCCAGCAGCCCTAGCGGGAGCTCCTACAATGAGCAGTTCTTC. As protein: CASSPSGSSYNEQFF.